The clone carrying this TCR beta chain appeared a single time. Its antigen is unidentified. Mismatch with germline at one junction end may stem from a read error. The data were obtained in a study of cytomegalovirus exposure and HLA in healthy donors. Study-wide results and limits: The study listed 150 to 200 cytomegalovirus-associated TCR beta chains. In most subjects, TCR beta sequences reportedly gave accurate predictions of HLA-A and HLA-B alleles.

The primer mix had 60 Vbeta and 13 Jbeta primers. Using immunoSEQ multiplex PCR, the repertoire was profiled, and TCRdb retains in-frame clones only, with some absent. The sample includes about 160,000 clones, around four fifths of them seen just once. Sequenced: PBMCs. This TCR came from a man younger than 35 in good health and CMV-seronegative.

CDR3 region: CSSSLEDSEAFF. Here the CDR3 DNA reads TGTTCCAGCAGCTTAGAGGACAGTGAAGCTTTCTTT. The J gene is TRBJ1-1, the V gene TRBV7-9; weak D call: TRBD1 (6 bases). The CDR3 consists of 12 residues. Germline values: CDR1 SEHNR, CDR2 FQNEAQ (reference sequence).